The entry below describes one T cell receptor (beta chain). As yet, its antigen is unknown. From germline, CDR1 is MNHEY and CDR2 SVGAGI. Losses at the gene ends were 2 bases for V and 2 bases for J; bases not matched to a gene: 4. The CDR3 loop spans 15 amino acids. This sample stems from a study of early T cells in non-severe SARS-CoV-2 infection. Study conclusions and caveats: VDJdb-based annotation leaned toward anti-spike CD8 responses and missed private and CD4 specificities.

Unique molecular identifiers tagged individual cDNA molecules. One entry per CDR3 protein results from TCRdb running MiXCR on the 5' RACE reads. The top ten clones hold 7.6% of a sample with nearly 110,000 distinct CDR3 sequences, around 10% of them seen once. The chain employs TRBV6-5 and TRBJ2-7, with 9 bases lining up with TRBD2. Source material: whole blood. The sequence was obtained from an adult who was a healthcare worker with PCR-confirmed SARS-CoV-2 infection or an uninfected control (not recorded which). The CDR3 bases are TGTGCCAGCAGTTACAGGTCTAGCGGGACCTACGAGCAGTACTTC. Translated, it gives CASSYRSSGTYEQYF.